This note documents a single T cell receptor (beta chain) sequence. Its cognate antigen is unknown. Repertoires were generated with immunoSEQ multiplex PCR, while TCRdb's copy carries only in-frame clones and drops some. Of around 320,000 clones listed, about nine tenths are singletons. This sample is drawn from a study of shared clonotypes between healthy human individuals. The CDR3 consists of 15 residues. Between the trimmed V and J ends, which lost 5 bases and 5 bases, there was a span of 17 bases. CDR1 is SEHNR, CDR2 FQNEAQ, per germline (reference sequence). Study-level results: Among non-shared clonotypes, generation probabilities were lower than among those shared by all four donors. Sequencing of the sorted subsets was shown by rarefaction to be incomplete despite large depth.

The receptor comes from a man younger than 35 in good health. The sample was memory CD8+ T cells sorted from blood. The sample's subset: CD45RO+ cells pooled with CCR7-negative TemRA cells. The chain recombines TRBV7-9 with TRBJ2-3; D may be TRBD1 or TRBD2 (5 bases each). The CDR3 sequence: CASSPQVGNGDTQYF. The CDR3 region has the DNA TGTGCCAGCAGCCCACAGGTCGGGAATGGAGATACGCAGTATTTT.